A selection of T cell receptor beta chains follows, all from one sample in a study of T cell responses to AZD1222 COVID-19 vaccine. Repertoires were generated with immunoSEQ multiplex PCR, while TCRdb's copy carries only in-frame clones and drops some. The table includes around 170,000 clones, about nine tenths detected once. The sample was peripheral blood, taken on day 0 of AZD1222 vaccination. These receptors originate from an adult in good health. Both conserved end residues are part of each CDR3. A D gene is named only where the DNA matches it firmly. Rows give clone size only sometimes, using once, few, many, or a class for an expanded clone.

V gene,D gene,J gene,clone size,CDR3 DNA,CDR3 protein
TRBV6-6,.,TRBJ2-2,.,TGTGCCAGCAGTCCCTCGCTAGGACTCCTGAACACCGGGGAGCTGTTTTTT,CASSPSLGLLNTGELFF
TRBV5-4,.,TRBJ2-7,.,TGTGCCAGTGGTCCGGCGGGCCTGTACGAGCAGTACTTC,CASGPAGLYEQYF
TRBV6-1,.,TRBJ2-3,.,TGTGCCAGCAGTGAATATGGTAGCACAGATACGCAGTATTTT,CASSEYGSTDTQYF
TRBV3-1/TRBV3-2,.,TRBJ1-3,.,TGTGCCAGCAGCCCTCAACGATCCTCTGGAAACACCATATATTTT,CASSPQRSSGNTIYF
TRBV5-1,.,TRBJ1-2,.,TGCGCCAGCAGCTTTGGCGCCGGTGGCGAGGGCACTAACTATGGCTACACCTTC,CASSFGAGGEGTNYGYTF
TRBV18,.,TRBJ1-1,.,TGTGCCAGCTCACCCGGGACCGCCCGTGAAGCTTTCTTT,CASSPGTAREAFF
TRBV5-4,.,TRBJ1-2,.,TGTGCCAGCAGCTTGGGAGGACAGACAGGACCTTACTATGGCTACACCTTC,CASSLGGQTGPYYGYTF
TRBV19,.,TRBJ2-2,.,TGTGCCAGTAATTTTGTCTGGCGGGCGAACACCGGGGAGCTGTTTTTT,CASNFVWRANTGELFF
TRBV5-4,.,TRBJ2-2,.,TGTGCCAGCAGCTCCACCTACACCGGGGAGCTGTTTTTT,CASSSTYTGELFF
TRBV5-1,.,TRBJ1-2,.,TGCGCCAGCAGCTTGGTACAGACATCCTATGGCTACACCTTC,CASSLVQTSYGYTF
TRBV24-1,TRBD1,TRBJ2-5,.,TGTGCCACCAGTGACCTCGGGACAGGGTACCAAGAGACCCAGTACTTC,CATSDLGTGYQETQYF
TRBV5-6,TRBD1,TRBJ1-3,.,TGTGCCAGCAGCTTGACGAACAGGGGCATCTCTGGAAACACCATATATTTT,CASSLTNRGISGNTIYF
TRBV11-3,.,TRBJ1-3,.,TGTGCCAGCAGCTTATTGGCCGTCGGAAACACCATATATTTT,CASSLLAVGNTIYF
TRBV6-5,.,TRBJ1-6,.,TGTGCCAGCAGTCGACAAGAAAGCAATTCACCCCTCCACTTT,CASSRQESNSPLHF
TRBV28,.,TRBJ1-3,.,TGTGCCAGCACCTTACGGACTAGATCCACCATATATTTT,CASTLRTRSTIYF
TRBV5-4,TRBD2,TRBJ2-1,.,TGTGCCAGCAGCTCCGGTGACTCTAGCGGGGGATCCTACAATGAGCAGTTCTTC,CASSSGDSSGGSYNEQFF
TRBV19,TRBD1,TRBJ1-1,.,TGTGCCAGTAGTAGGGACAGGGTTAACACTGAAGCTTTCTTT,CASSRDRVNTEAFF
TRBV2,TRBD2,TRBJ2-3,.,TGTGCCAGCAGTGTACGCGGGGGGGCTTTATCAGATACGCAGTATTTT,CASSVRGGALSDTQYF
TRBV18,.,TRBJ2-5,.,TGTGCCAGCTCACCAATATCGGACCCGTGGGCCCAGTACTTC,CASSPISDPWAQYF
TRBV24-1,.,TRBJ2-3,.,TGTGCCACCAGTGATTTGGTGGGAGTTAGCACAGATACGCAGTATTTT,CATSDLVGVSTDTQYF
TRBV18,TRBD1,TRBJ1-1,.,TGTGCCAGCTCACCACGACGACAGGGGAACACTGAAGCTTTCTTT,CASSPRRQGNTEAFF
TRBV3-1/TRBV3-2,TRBD2,TRBJ2-1,.,TGTGCCAGCAGCCAAGAGCTAGCGGGGGGGCCTAGAGTCAATGAGCAGTTCTTC,CASSQELAGGPRVNEQFF
TRBV19,.,TRBJ1-4,few,TGTGCCAGTAATCCGCGACGGGGTGAAAAACTGTTTTTT,CASNPRRGEKLFF
TRBV6-5,.,TRBJ2-5,.,TGTGCCAGTGGGGAAGTGGCCTTAGAGGAGACCCAGTACTTC,CASGEVALEETQYF
TRBV5-1,TRBD1,TRBJ1-1,.,TGCGCCAGCAGGGAGCCAGGGACAGGGACGGTCACTGAAGCTTTCTTT,CASREPGTGTVTEAFF
TRBV7-9,.,TRBJ1-2,.,TGTGCCAGCAGCTTAGCAGGAAATAACTATGGCTACACCTTC,CASSLAGNNYGYTF
TRBV5-5,.,TRBJ1-1,.,TGTGCCAGCAGCTTGGACTTGCTGGCTTTCTTT,CASSLDLLAFF
TRBV6-4,TRBD2,TRBJ2-3,once,TGTGCCAGCAGTGACGGAAGCGGGGGGGCCAGAGATACGCAGTATTTT,CASSDGSGGARDTQYF
TRBV7-2,.,TRBJ2-7,.,TGTGCCAGCAGCTTAGCGAGAACCTACGAGCAGTACTTC,CASSLARTYEQYF
TRBV19,TRBD1,TRBJ1-5,many,TGTGCCAGTAGTCGGACAGGGGGCCAGCCCCAGCATTTT,CASSRTGGQPQHF
TRBV18,.,TRBJ1-4,once,TGTGCCAGCTCACGGGGGAGGAATGAAAAACTGTTTTTT,CASSRGRNEKLFF
TRBV24-1,.,TRBJ2-7,.,TGTGCCACCAGTGACAGCAGAGAACCCTACGAGCAGTACTTC,CATSDSREPYEQYF
TRBV19,.,TRBJ1-1,.,TGTGCCAGTAGCATCCGTTTTGAAGCTTTCTTT,CASSIRFEAFF
TRBV19,TRBD1,TRBJ1-6,.,TGTGCCAGTAGTACCCGGGACAGACCTAATTCACCCCTCCACTTT,CASSTRDRPNSPLHF
TRBV10-1,.,TRBJ1-2,.,TGCGCCAGCAGTGATGGGACGGCCTATGGCTACACCTTC,CASSDGTAYGYTF
TRBV5-1,.,TRBJ1-1,.,TGCGCCAGCAGTGGTAGGACAGACAACACTGAAGCTTTCTTT,CASSGRTDNTEAFF
TRBV11-3,.,TRBJ2-7,.,TGTGCCAGCAGCTTTCGGGGGTCCTACGAGCAGTACTTC,CASSFRGSYEQYF
TRBV4-1,.,TRBJ1-2,once,TGCGCCAGCAGCCAAGATAGCCAGAACTATGGCTACACCTTC,CASSQDSQNYGYTF
TRBV5-1,.,TRBJ1-4,once,TGCGCCAGCAGCTTGGCGGGCAGCGAAAAACTGTTTTTT,CASSLAGSEKLFF
TRBV6-5,.,TRBJ1-6,.,TGTGCCACCCAGGGTGTAGGGAATTCACCCCTCCACTTT,CATQGVGNSPLHF
TRBV6-2/TRBV6-3,.,TRBJ2-5,few,TGTGCCAGCAGTTACTCGTCGTCCAGGGGCCGGGAGACCCAGTACTTC,CASSYSSSRGRETQYF
TRBV6-5,.,TRBJ1-6,.,TGTGCCAGCAGAGTACAGGGTATCGGTAATTCACCCCTCCACTTT,CASRVQGIGNSPLHF
TRBV28,.,TRBJ2-3,.,TGTGCCAGCAGTTTCTTCCGGCGGACAGATACGCAGTATTTT,CASSFFRRTDTQYF
TRBV6-4,.,TRBJ1-1,few,TGTGCCAGCAGTGAAGGTTACGGCACTGAAGCTTTCTTT,CASSEGYGTEAFF
TRBV10-1,.,TRBJ1-1,few,TGCGCCAGCAGTGAGAGTACCCAGAACACTGAAGCTTTCTTT,CASSESTQNTEAFF
TRBV6-5,TRBD1,TRBJ1-5,.,TGTGCCAGCAATCTCAGGGGGCAGCCCCAGCATTTT,CASNLRGQPQHF
TRBV3-1/TRBV3-2,TRBD1,TRBJ1-6,.,TGTGCCAGCAGCCCACTCGACAGGGATAATTCACCCCTCCACTTT,CASSPLDRDNSPLHF
TRBV29-1,.,TRBJ2-6,.,TGCAGCAAACACAGAGGCTCTGGGGCCAACGTCCTGACTTTC,CSKHRGSGANVLTF
TRBV4-1,TRBD1,TRBJ1-4,.,TGCGCCAGCAGCCAAGACCCTGGGACAGGGGTCGTGAAACTGTTTTTT,CASSQDPGTGVVKLFF
TRBV4-3,.,TRBJ1-1,.,TGCGCCAGCAGCCAAGATTTTAGGGGCACTGAAGCTTTCTTT,CASSQDFRGTEAFF
TRBV5-1,.,TRBJ2-1,.,TGCGCCAGCAGCTTGGGGCAGGGCTCCTACAATGAGCAGTTCTTC,CASSLGQGSYNEQFF